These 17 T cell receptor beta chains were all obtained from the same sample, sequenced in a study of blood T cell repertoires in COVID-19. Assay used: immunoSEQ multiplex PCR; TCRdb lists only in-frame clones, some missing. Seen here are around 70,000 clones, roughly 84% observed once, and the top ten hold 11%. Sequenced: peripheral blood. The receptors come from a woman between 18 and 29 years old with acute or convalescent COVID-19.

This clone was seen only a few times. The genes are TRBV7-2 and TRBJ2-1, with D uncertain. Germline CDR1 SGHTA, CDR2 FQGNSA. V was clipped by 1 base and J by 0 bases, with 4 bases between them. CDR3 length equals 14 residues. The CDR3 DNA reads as TGTGCCAGCAGCTTAGGGAGCTCCTACAATGAGCAGTTCTTC. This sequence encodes CASSLGSSYNEQFF.

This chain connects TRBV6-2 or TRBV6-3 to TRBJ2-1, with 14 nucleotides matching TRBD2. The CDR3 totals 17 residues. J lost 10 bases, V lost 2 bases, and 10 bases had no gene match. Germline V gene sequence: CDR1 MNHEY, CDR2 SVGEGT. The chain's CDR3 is CASSYIPGTSGRGEQFF. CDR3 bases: TGTGCCAGCAGTTACATACCCGGGACTAGCGGGAGAGGCGAGCAGTTCTTC.

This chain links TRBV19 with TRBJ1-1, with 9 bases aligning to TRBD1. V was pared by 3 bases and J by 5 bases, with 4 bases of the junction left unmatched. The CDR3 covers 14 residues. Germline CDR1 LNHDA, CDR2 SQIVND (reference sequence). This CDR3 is CASSIGGTGTEAFF. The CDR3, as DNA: TGTGCCAGTAGTATTGGCGGGACAGGGACTGAAGCTTTCTTT.

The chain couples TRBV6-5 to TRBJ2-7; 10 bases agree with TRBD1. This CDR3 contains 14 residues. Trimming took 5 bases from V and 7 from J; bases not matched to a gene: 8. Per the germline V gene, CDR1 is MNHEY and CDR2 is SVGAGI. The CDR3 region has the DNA TGTGCCAGCAGTAGCCGGGACAGGGGTTGGGAGCAGTACTTC. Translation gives CASSSRDRGWEQYF.

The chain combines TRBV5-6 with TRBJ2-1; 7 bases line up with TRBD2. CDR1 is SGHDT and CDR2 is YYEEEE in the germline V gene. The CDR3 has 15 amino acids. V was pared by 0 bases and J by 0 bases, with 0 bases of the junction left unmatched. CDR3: CASSLGGSSYNEQFF. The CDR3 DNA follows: TGTGCCAGCAGCTTGGGCGGGAGCTCCTACAATGAGCAGTTCTTC.

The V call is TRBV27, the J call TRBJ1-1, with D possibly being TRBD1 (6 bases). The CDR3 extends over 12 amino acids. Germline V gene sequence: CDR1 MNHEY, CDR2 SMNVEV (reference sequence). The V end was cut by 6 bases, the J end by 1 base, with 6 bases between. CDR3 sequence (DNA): TGTGCCAGCAGAGGGGGGAACACTGAAGCTTTCTTT. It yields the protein CASRGGNTEAFF.

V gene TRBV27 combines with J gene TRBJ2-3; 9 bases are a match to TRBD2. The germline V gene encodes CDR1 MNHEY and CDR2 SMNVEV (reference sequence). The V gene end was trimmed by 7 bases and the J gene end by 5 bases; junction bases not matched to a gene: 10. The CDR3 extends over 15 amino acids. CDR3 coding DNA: TGTGCCAGCAAGATGGCGGGGGGGCCGTTAGATACGCAGTATTTT. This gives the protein CASKMAGGPLDTQYF.

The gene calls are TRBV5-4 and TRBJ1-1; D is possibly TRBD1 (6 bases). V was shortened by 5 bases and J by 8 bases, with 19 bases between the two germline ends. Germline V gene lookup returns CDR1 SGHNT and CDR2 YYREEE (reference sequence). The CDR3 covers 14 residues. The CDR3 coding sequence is TGTGCCAGCAGGCCAGGTAACAGGGAGGGAGAAGCTTTCTTT. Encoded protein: CASRPGNREGEAFF.

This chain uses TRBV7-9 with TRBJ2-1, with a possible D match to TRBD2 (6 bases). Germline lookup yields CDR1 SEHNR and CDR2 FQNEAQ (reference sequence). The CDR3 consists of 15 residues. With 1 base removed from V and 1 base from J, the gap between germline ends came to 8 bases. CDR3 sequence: CASSLVAGSYNEQFF. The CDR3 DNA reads TGTGCCAGCAGCTTAGTGGCGGGATCCTACAATGAGCAGTTCTTC. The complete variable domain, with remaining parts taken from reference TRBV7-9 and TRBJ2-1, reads DTGVSQNPRHKITKRGQNVTFRCDPISEHNRLYWYRQTLGQGPEFLTYFQNEAQLEKSRLLSDRFSAERPKGSFSTLEIQRTEQGDSAMYLCASSLVAGSYNEQFFGPGTRLTVL.

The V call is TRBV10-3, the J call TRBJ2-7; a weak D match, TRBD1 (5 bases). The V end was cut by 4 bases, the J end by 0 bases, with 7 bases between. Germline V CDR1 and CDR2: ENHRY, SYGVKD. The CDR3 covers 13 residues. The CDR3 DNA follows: TGTGCCATCAGTGCAGACAGCTCCTACGAGCAGTACTTC. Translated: CAISADSSYEQYF.

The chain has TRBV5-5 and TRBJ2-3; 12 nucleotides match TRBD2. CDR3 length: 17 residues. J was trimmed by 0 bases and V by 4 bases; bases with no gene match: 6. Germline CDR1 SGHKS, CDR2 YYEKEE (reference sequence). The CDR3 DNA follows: TGTGCCAGCAGCACGACTAGCGGGGGTCCTAGCACAGATACGCAGTATTTT. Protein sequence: CASSTTSGGPSTDTQYF.

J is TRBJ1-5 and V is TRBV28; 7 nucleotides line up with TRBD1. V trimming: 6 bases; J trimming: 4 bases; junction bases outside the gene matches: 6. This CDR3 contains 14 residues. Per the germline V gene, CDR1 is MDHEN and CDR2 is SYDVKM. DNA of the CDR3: TGTGCCAGCAGCCTCCGGGACAGTAATCAGCCCCAGCATTTT. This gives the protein CASSLRDSNQPQHF. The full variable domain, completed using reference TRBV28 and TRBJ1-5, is DVKVTQSSRYLVKRTGEKVFLECVQDMDHENMFWYRQDPGLGLRLIYFSYDVKMKEKGDIPEGYSVSREKKERFSLILESASTNQTSMYLCASSLRDSNQPQHFGDGTRLSIL.

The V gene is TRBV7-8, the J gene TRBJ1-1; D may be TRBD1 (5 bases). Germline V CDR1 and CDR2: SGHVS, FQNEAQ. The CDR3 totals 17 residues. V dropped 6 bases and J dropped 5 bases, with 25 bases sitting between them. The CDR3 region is CASSSNLQGAGGTEAFF. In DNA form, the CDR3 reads TGTGCCAGCAGTTCTAACCTTCAAGGAGCGGGGGGGACTGAAGCTTTCTTT.

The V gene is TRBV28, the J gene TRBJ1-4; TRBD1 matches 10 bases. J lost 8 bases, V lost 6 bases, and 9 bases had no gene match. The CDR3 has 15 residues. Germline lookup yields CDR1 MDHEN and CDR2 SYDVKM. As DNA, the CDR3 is TGTGCCAGCAGGCGACCGGGACAGGGGCACGAAAAACTGTTTTTT. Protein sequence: CASRRPGQGHEKLFF.

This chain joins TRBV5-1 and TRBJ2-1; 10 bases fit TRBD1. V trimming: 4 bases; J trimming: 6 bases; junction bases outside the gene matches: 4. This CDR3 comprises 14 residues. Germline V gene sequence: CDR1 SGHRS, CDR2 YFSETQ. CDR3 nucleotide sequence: TGCGCCAGCAGCCAGGGACAGGGGATCAATGAGCAGTTCTTC. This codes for CASSQGQGINEQFF.

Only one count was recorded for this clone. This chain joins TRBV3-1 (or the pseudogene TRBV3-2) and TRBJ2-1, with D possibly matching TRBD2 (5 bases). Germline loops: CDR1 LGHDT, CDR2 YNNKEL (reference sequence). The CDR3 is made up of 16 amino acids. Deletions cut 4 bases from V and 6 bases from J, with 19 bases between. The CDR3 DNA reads TGTGCCAGCAGCCTATCCTTTAGCGCGGAGGCCAATGAGCAGTTCTTC. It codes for CASSLSFSAEANEQFF.

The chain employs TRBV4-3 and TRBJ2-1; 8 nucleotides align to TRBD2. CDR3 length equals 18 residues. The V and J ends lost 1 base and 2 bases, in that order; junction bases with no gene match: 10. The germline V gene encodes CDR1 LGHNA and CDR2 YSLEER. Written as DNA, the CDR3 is TGCGCCAGCAGCCAAGCCTACAGTGGCGGGAGGACCTACAATGAGCAGTTCTTC. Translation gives CASSQAYSGGRTYNEQFF.